A selection of T cell receptor beta chains follows, all from one sample in a study of OX40 agonist ivuxolimab in advanced cancers. The data were produced by immunoSEQ multiplex PCR, yet TCRdb's version contains in-frame clones alone and is incomplete. The table lists more than 50,000 clones, more than 65% of them singletons. The sequenced sample was CD4+ or CD8+ T cells sorted from blood, obtained in a trial of the OX40 agonist ivuxolimab. These receptors were taken from an adult with an advanced solid tumor such as melanoma, head and neck, liver or kidney cancer. The CDR3 runs from the conserved cysteine through the conserved F or W. Each record gives: V gene, clone size, J gene, D gene, CDR3 protein, CDR3 DNA. The D gene is left open where the match is weak. The size field is filled for only some rows; it gives once, few, many or a size class.

v_call: TRBV28
clone_size: .
j_call: TRBJ1-3
d_call: TRBD1
cdr3_aa: CASSSYYRGSGNTIYF
cdr3_nt: TGTGCCAGCAGTTCATACTACAGGGGCTCTGGAAACACCATATATTTT

v_call: TRBV7-2
clone_size: .
j_call: TRBJ1-2
d_call: .
cdr3_aa: CASTTGGLGIGYGYTF
cdr3_nt: TGTGCCAGCACCACCGGGGGGTTGGGGATCGGGTATGGCTACACCTTC

v_call: TRBV5-1
clone_size: .
j_call: TRBJ1-1
d_call: .
cdr3_aa: CASSLDVTRGWTEAFF
cdr3_nt: TGCGCCAGCAGCTTGGACGTTACTCGAGGGTGGACTGAAGCTTTCTTT

v_call: TRBV29-1
clone_size: .
j_call: TRBJ2-7
d_call: TRBD1
cdr3_aa: CSARVGTVDEQYF
cdr3_nt: TGCAGCGCCCGGGTGGGGACAGTGGACGAGCAGTACTTC

v_call: TRBV9
clone_size: .
j_call: TRBJ1-5
d_call: TRBD1
cdr3_aa: CASGRTGLSNQPQHF
cdr3_nt: TGTGCCAGTGGGCGGACAGGGTTAAGCAATCAGCCCCAGCATTTT

v_call: TRBV5-4
clone_size: .
j_call: TRBJ2-5
d_call: TRBD2
cdr3_aa: CASSGDSGRETQYF
cdr3_nt: TGTGCCAGCAGCGGCGACAGCGGGAGAGAGACCCAGTACTTC

v_call: TRBV2
clone_size: few
j_call: TRBJ1-2
d_call: .
cdr3_aa: CASRNSRDIILGGYTF
cdr3_nt: TGTGCCAGCAGGAATTCCCGGGACATAATTTTAGGGGGCTACACCTTC

v_call: TRBV5-4
clone_size: once
j_call: TRBJ2-5
d_call: TRBD2
cdr3_aa: CASSLTPGGGQETQYF
cdr3_nt: TGTGCCAGCAGCTTGACTCCGGGAGGGGGGCAAGAGACCCAGTACTTC

v_call: TRBV5-4
clone_size: .
j_call: TRBJ1-6
d_call: .
cdr3_aa: CASSQGLSPLHF
cdr3_nt: TGTGCCAGCAGCCAAGGCCTCTCACCCCTCCACTTT

v_call: TRBV28
clone_size: .
j_call: TRBJ1-2
d_call: .
cdr3_aa: CASSSPGPYGYTF
cdr3_nt: TGTGCCAGCAGTTCCCCCGGGCCCTATGGCTACACCTTC

v_call: TRBV4-1
clone_size: .
j_call: TRBJ2-2
d_call: .
cdr3_aa: CASSQDSGGLVGELFF
cdr3_nt: TGCGCCAGCAGCCAAGATTCCGGGGGGCTGGTCGGGGAGCTGTTTTTT

v_call: TRBV18
clone_size: once
j_call: TRBJ2-4
d_call: .
cdr3_aa: CASSPGRSKNIQYF
cdr3_nt: TGTGCCAGCTCACCGGGCAGGTCCAAAAACATTCAGTACTTC

v_call: TRBV20-1
clone_size: .
j_call: TRBJ1-2
d_call: .
cdr3_aa: CSALQGIYTF
cdr3_nt: TGCAGTGCGCTACAGGGCATCTACACCTTC

v_call: TRBV9
clone_size: .
j_call: TRBJ1-2
d_call: TRBD1
cdr3_aa: CASSVDGTGRYGYTF
cdr3_nt: TGTGCCAGCAGCGTAGATGGGACAGGGCGCTATGGCTACACCTTC

v_call: TRBV19
clone_size: few
j_call: TRBJ2-1
d_call: .
cdr3_aa: CASSIPGIISLKDEQFF
cdr3_nt: TGTGCCAGTAGTATCCCAGGGATAATAAGCCTTAAGGATGAGCAGTTCTTC

v_call: TRBV6-6
clone_size: .
j_call: TRBJ2-1
d_call: TRBD1
cdr3_aa: CASSPRQGIGNEQFF
cdr3_nt: TGTGCCAGCAGTCCTCGACAGGGAATAGGCAATGAGCAGTTCTTC

v_call: TRBV7-8
clone_size: .
j_call: TRBJ1-3
d_call: .
cdr3_aa: CASSKSSGRMSSGNTIYF
cdr3_nt: TGTGCCAGCAGCAAGTCCTCCGGACGAATGAGCTCTGGAAACACCATATATTTT

v_call: TRBV6-1
clone_size: medium-sized
j_call: TRBJ2-3
d_call: TRBD2
cdr3_aa: CASNRLAGGTDTQYF
cdr3_nt: TGTGCCAGCAACCGATTAGCGGGGGGAACGGATACGCAGTATTTT

v_call: TRBV2
clone_size: .
j_call: TRBJ2-2
d_call: .
cdr3_aa: CASSQEGARTGELFF
cdr3_nt: TGTGCCAGCAGTCAGGAGGGGGCGCGCACCGGGGAGCTGTTTTTT

v_call: TRBV6-1
clone_size: .
j_call: TRBJ1-1
d_call: .
cdr3_aa: CASSEWKGVNTEAFF
cdr3_nt: TGTGCCAGCAGTGAATGGAAGGGGGTGAACACTGAAGCTTTCTTT

v_call: TRBV6-6
clone_size: .
j_call: TRBJ1-5
d_call: .
cdr3_aa: CASSSNQPQHF
cdr3_nt: TGTGCCAGCAGTTCGAATCAGCCCCAGCATTTT

v_call: TRBV19
clone_size: few
j_call: TRBJ1-1
d_call: .
cdr3_aa: CASSIWGLDTEAFF
cdr3_nt: TGTGCCAGTAGTATTTGGGGGCTGGACACTGAAGCTTTCTTT

v_call: TRBV7-9
clone_size: .
j_call: TRBJ2-5
d_call: .
cdr3_aa: CASSFGVLETQYF
cdr3_nt: TGTGCCAGCAGCTTTGGGGTCTTAGAGACCCAGTACTTC

v_call: TRBV7-9
clone_size: medium-sized
j_call: TRBJ2-7
d_call: .
cdr3_aa: CASGNRDWGWYEQYF
cdr3_nt: TGTGCCAGCGGAAACCGGGACTGGGGTTGGTACGAGCAGTACTTC

v_call: TRBV28
clone_size: .
j_call: TRBJ1-5
d_call: TRBD1
cdr3_aa: CASSPGGMSQPQHF
cdr3_nt: TGTGCCAGCAGTCCAGGGGGAATGAGCCAGCCCCAGCATTTT

v_call: TRBV6-5
clone_size: .
j_call: TRBJ2-1
d_call: .
cdr3_aa: CASSQRPGLNEQFF
cdr3_nt: TGTGCCAGCAGCCAACGACCCGGTCTCAATGAGCAGTTCTTC

v_call: TRBV25-1
clone_size: once
j_call: TRBJ2-6
d_call: .
cdr3_aa: CASSSDRVAGGANVLTF
cdr3_nt: TGTGCCAGCAGTTCGGACAGGGTAGCGGGTGGGGCCAACGTCCTGACTTTC

v_call: TRBV4-1
clone_size: .
j_call: TRBJ1-1
d_call: .
cdr3_aa: CASSQVLVGQGNTEAFF
cdr3_nt: TGCGCCAGCAGCCAAGTTTTGGTGGGGCAGGGGAACACTGAAGCTTTCTTT

v_call: TRBV4-3
clone_size: .
j_call: TRBJ1-2
d_call: .
cdr3_aa: CASSQDGPGRLGGYTF
cdr3_nt: TGCGCCAGCAGCCAAGATGGTCCTGGGCGGTTAGGGGGCTACACCTTC

v_call: TRBV4-1
clone_size: once
j_call: TRBJ1-4
d_call: TRBD1
cdr3_aa: CASSQHRDRGRDEKLFF
cdr3_nt: TGCGCCAGCAGCCAACATAGGGACAGGGGGCGGGATGAAAAACTGTTTTTT

v_call: TRBV2
clone_size: .
j_call: TRBJ2-1
d_call: TRBD2
cdr3_aa: CASSAEGRGIFNEQFF
cdr3_nt: TGTGCCAGCAGCGCAGAGGGGAGGGGAATCTTCAATGAGCAGTTCTTC

v_call: TRBV7-2
clone_size: .
j_call: TRBJ2-3
d_call: TRBD2
cdr3_aa: CASSPRLAGGLDTQYF
cdr3_nt: TGTGCCAGCAGCCCCCGACTAGCGGGGGGTCTAGATACGCAGTATTTT

v_call: TRBV6-6
clone_size: .
j_call: TRBJ2-7
d_call: .
cdr3_aa: CASSYNRGGEQYF
cdr3_nt: TGTGCCAGCAGTTACAATAGGGGTGGCGAGCAGTACTTC

v_call: TRBV6-1
clone_size: .
j_call: TRBJ2-2
d_call: .
cdr3_aa: CASRAGSLNTGELFF
cdr3_nt: TGTGCCAGCAGGGCGGGGTCTTTAAACACCGGGGAGCTGTTTTTT

v_call: TRBV5-1
clone_size: .
j_call: TRBJ1-4
d_call: TRBD1
cdr3_aa: CATQRDRGEKLFF
cdr3_nt: TGCGCCACCCAACGGGACAGGGGAGAAAAACTGTTTTTT

v_call: TRBV7-9
clone_size: .
j_call: TRBJ2-5
d_call: .
cdr3_aa: CASSPGRIQETQYF
cdr3_nt: TGTGCCAGCAGCCCAGGTCGGATTCAAGAGACCCAGTACTTC

v_call: TRBV19
clone_size: .
j_call: TRBJ1-3
d_call: TRBD1
cdr3_aa: CASRQPGQSGNTIYF
cdr3_nt: TGTGCCAGTCGCCAACCGGGACAGTCTGGAAACACCATATATTTT

v_call: TRBV28
clone_size: .
j_call: TRBJ2-3
d_call: .
cdr3_aa: CASSLFSSTDTQYF
cdr3_nt: TGTGCCAGCAGTTTATTCTCTAGCACAGATACGCAGTATTTT

v_call: TRBV6-1
clone_size: .
j_call: TRBJ2-5
d_call: TRBD1
cdr3_aa: CASGRQGRHETQYF
cdr3_nt: TGTGCCAGCGGGAGACAGGGGAGGCACGAGACCCAGTACTTC

v_call: TRBV2
clone_size: few
j_call: TRBJ2-5
d_call: .
cdr3_aa: CASSVGVGETQYF
cdr3_nt: TGTGCCAGCAGTGTCGGGGTAGGGGAGACCCAGTACTTC

v_call: TRBV7-2
clone_size: .
j_call: TRBJ1-2
d_call: .
cdr3_aa: CASSFRSEYGYTF
cdr3_nt: TGTGCCAGCAGCTTTCGCAGCGAATATGGCTACACCTTC

v_call: TRBV5-1
clone_size: few
j_call: TRBJ2-5
d_call: TRBD1
cdr3_aa: CASSFGTGDLETQYF
cdr3_nt: TGCGCCAGCAGCTTTGGGACAGGGGATTTGGAGACCCAGTACTTC

v_call: TRBV10-3
clone_size: once
j_call: TRBJ1-2
d_call: .
cdr3_aa: CAIRGSLKTGGYTF
cdr3_nt: TGTGCCATCAGGGGGTCGCTAAAGACAGGTGGCTACACCTTC

v_call: TRBV6-1
clone_size: .
j_call: TRBJ1-2
d_call: TRBD1
cdr3_aa: CALGTGVFYGYTF
cdr3_nt: TGTGCCCTGGGGACAGGGGTCTTCTATGGCTACACCTTC

v_call: TRBV7-8
clone_size: .
j_call: TRBJ2-3
d_call: .
cdr3_aa: CASSLATGGGPDTQYF
cdr3_nt: TGTGCCAGCAGCTTAGCGACTGGCGGGGGCCCAGATACGCAGTATTTT

v_call: TRBV19
clone_size: .
j_call: TRBJ1-1
d_call: TRBD1
cdr3_aa: CASSIERGTGGHTEAFF
cdr3_nt: TGTGCCAGTAGTATAGAACGGGGGACAGGGGGCCACACTGAAGCTTTCTTT

v_call: TRBV15
clone_size: .
j_call: TRBJ2-1
d_call: .
cdr3_aa: CATSKEPTYNEQFF
cdr3_nt: TGTGCCACCAGTAAGGAACCTACCTACAATGAGCAGTTCTTC

v_call: TRBV6-6
clone_size: once
j_call: TRBJ2-3
d_call: .
cdr3_aa: CASSITGSTQYF
cdr3_nt: TGTGCCAGCAGCATAACAGGGTCCACGCAGTATTTT

v_call: TRBV7-6
clone_size: few
j_call: TRBJ2-1
d_call: .
cdr3_aa: CASSLEARFSFNEQFF
cdr3_nt: TGTGCCAGCAGCTTAGAAGCCCGCTTTTCCTTCAATGAGCAGTTCTTC

v_call: TRBV29-1
clone_size: .
j_call: TRBJ1-3
d_call: .
cdr3_aa: CSALTGLTGNTIYF
cdr3_nt: TGCAGCGCCTTAACAGGCCTTACTGGAAACACCATATATTTT